The next 4 T cell receptor beta chains were all read from a single sample in a study of blood T cell repertoires in COVID-19. Some clones are missing from TCRdb's copy, which holds only in-frame ones; the method was immunoSEQ multiplex PCR. Found here are 250,000 or so clones, roughly 80% of them singletons; the top ten hold approximately 4.8%. Sequencing was performed on peripheral blood. All receptors come from a woman in her sixties or seventies with acute or convalescent COVID-19.

The chain has TRBV5-1 and TRBJ2-3; D remains ambiguous. This CDR3 spans 15 amino acids. V was clipped by 1 base and J by 0 bases, with 9 bases between them. Germline CDR1 SGHRS, CDR2 YFSETQ. The chain's CDR3 is CASSLSGDSTDTQYF. The CDR3 DNA follows: TGCGCCAGCAGCTTGTCCGGTGATAGCACAGATACGCAGTATTTT.

Written as DNA, the CDR3 is TGTGCCAGCTCACCTGGGACAGGGAGCTCCTACGAGCAGTACTTC. Translated: CASSPGTGSSYEQYF. The chain has TRBV18 and TRBJ2-7; 9 bases align to TRBD1. Trimming removed 3 bases from V and 0 bases from J; junction bases left unmatched: 3. The CDR3 extends over 15 amino acids. The V gene's germline CDR1 is KGHSH and CDR2 LQKENI.

The chain links TRBV2 to TRBJ1-6; tentatively, D is TRBD1 (5 bases). This CDR3 contains 16 residues. V lost 2 bases to trimming and J lost 3 bases, with 11 bases between them. Germline CDR1 SNHLY, CDR2 FYNNEI. Here the CDR3 DNA reads TGTGCCAGCAGTGAAAATAGCGGGGGCTATAATTCACCCCTCCACTTT. It is translated as CASSENSGGYNSPLHF.

The chain carries TRBV7-2 and TRBJ2-1, with 9 bases identical to TRBD1. The CDR3 is 16 residues long. V was pared by 5 bases and J by 4 bases, with 9 bases of the junction left unmatched. Germline V lookup: CDR1 SGHTA, CDR2 FQGNSA. CDR3 in DNA: TGTGCCAGCAGCCTCCAACAGGGGGCGGGTTACAATGAGCAGTTCTTC. Residues: CASSLQQGAGYNEQFF.